These 21 T cell receptor beta chains were all obtained from the same sample, sequenced in a study of siplizumab effects on memory and regulatory T cells. Profiling relied on immunoSEQ multiplex PCR, and the TCRdb table lists in-frame clones only, not all of them. The data show about 85,000 clones, around 93% seen once. The sequencing input was CD8+ T cells sorted from blood. The receptors come from a human donor in good health.

With regard to this clone: One junction end does not reproduce the germline sequence, and a read error may be involved. CDR3 DNA: TGCAGCGCGCTCCACGGACAGAAAGACTTC. Translating gives CSALHGQKDF. This sequence joins TRBV29-1 and TRBJ1-2; possible D gene TRBD1, 6 bases. CDR1 is SQVTM, CDR2 ANQGSEA, per germline. This CDR3 contains 10 residues.

This clone appeared a single time. The CDR3, as DNA: TGTGCCAGCAGCTTTCTTAACTACGAGCAGTACTTC. It is translated as CASSFLNYEQYF. The rearrangement joins TRBV5-4 to TRBJ2-7; no reliable D call. The CDR3 length is 12 residues. Between the trimmed V and J ends, which lost 2 bases and 3 bases, there was a span of 6 bases. Germline V gene sequence: CDR1 SGHNT, CDR2 YYREEE (reference sequence).

V is TRBV9 and J is TRBJ2-7; 10 nucleotides agree with TRBD2. CDR3 length equals 14 residues. Germline V CDR1 and CDR2: SGDLS, YYNGEE. J lost 6 bases, V lost 2 bases, and 5 bases had no gene match. CDR3 residues: CASSVSGLAAEQYF. The CDR3 nucleotides are TGTGCCAGCAGCGTTTCCGGACTAGCGGCCGAGCAGTACTTC.

The V and J genes are TRBV4-1 and TRBJ2-3, with 14 positions matching TRBD2. Germline CDR1 is MGHRA and CDR2 is YSYEKL. This CDR3 has 17 amino acids. J gave up 5 bases and V 1 base, and 5 bases lay outside the gene matches. The CDR3 DNA follows: TGCGCCAGCAGCCAAGTGGGACTAGCGGGAGTCGGAGATACGCAGTATTTT. Its translation: CASSQVGLAGVGDTQYF.

With respect to this clone: The identical CDR3 is also encoded by other nucleotide sequences in the sample. This rearrangement joins TRBV2 to TRBJ1-1; tentative D call: TRBD1 (5 bases). Germline CDR1 SNHLY, CDR2 FYNNEI. The CDR3 has 15 amino acids. V was shortened by 1 base and J by 5 bases, with 14 bases between the two germline ends. CDR3 region: CASSEEGLGRTEAFF. In nucleotides, the CDR3 is TGTGCCAGCAGTGAAGAGGGGTTAGGGAGGACTGAAGCTTTCTTT.

The V gene is TRBV19, the J gene TRBJ2-7, with 8 bases fitting TRBD1. Trimming cost V 5 bases and J 5 bases; bases outside gene matches: 5. This CDR3 spans 13 amino acids. Germline values: CDR1 LNHDA, CDR2 SQIVND (reference sequence). The CDR3 is CASSSQGANEQYF. The DNA of the CDR3 is TGTGCCAGTAGTTCTCAGGGGGCAAACGAGCAGTACTTC.

V gene TRBV5-6 combines with J gene TRBJ1-5; D is unresolved. Germline CDR1 is SGHDT and CDR2 is YYEEEE. The V and J ends lost 2 bases and 4 bases respectively, with 10 bases between them. The CDR3 totals 14 residues. The CDR3 region is CASSFGTENQPQHF. CDR3 nucleotides: TGTGCCAGCAGCTTTGGCACAGAGAATCAGCCCCAGCATTTT.

The CDR3, as DNA: TGTGCCAGTAGGGAGACAAATTCCTACAATGAGCAGTTCTTC. It yields the protein CASRETNSYNEQFF. The rearrangement uses TRBV19 and TRBJ2-1; D not resolved. Germline assignment: CDR1 LNHDA and CDR2 SQIVND (reference sequence). CDR3 size: 14 residues. V lost 6 bases and J 1 base, leaving 10 bases between the germline ends. Complete variable domain (other parts from reference TRBV19 and TRBJ2-1): DGGITQSPKYLFRKEGQNVTLSCEQNLNHDAMYWYRQDPGQGLRLIYYSQIVNDFQKGDIAEGYSVSREKKESFPLTVTSAQKNPTAFYLCASRETNSYNEQFFGPGTRLTVL.

The chain joins TRBV7-9 to TRBJ2-1; D gene uncertain. Germline-derived CDR1 and CDR2 are SEHNR and FQNEAQ (reference sequence). V was shortened by 1 base and J by 4 bases, with 11 bases between the two germline ends. This CDR3 has 15 amino acids. As DNA, the CDR3 is TGTGCCAGCAGCTTAGGTTCACAGAATTACAATGAGCAGTTCTTC. Protein sequence: CASSLGSQNYNEQFF.

In its sample, this clone was seen many times. The chain carries TRBV6-1 and TRBJ1-1; D unresolved. CDR3 length: 14 residues. Trimming stripped 3 bases from V and 4 bases from J, with 12 bases between. Germline lookup yields CDR1 MNHNS and CDR2 SASEGT. CDR3: CASSDNVESTEAFF. The CDR3 DNA sequence: TGTGCCAGCAGTGATAACGTGGAGAGCACTGAAGCTTTCTTT.

This chain joins TRBV6-6 and TRBJ2-5; possibly TRBD2 for D (5 bases). Trimming took off 3 bases at V and 3 bases at J, with 17 bases between the two ends. The CDR3 runs 16 residues. Per the germline V gene, CDR1 is MNHNY and CDR2 is SVGAGI (reference sequence). The CDR3 protein is CASSYRAGGAEETQYF. The CDR3 bases are TGTGCCAGCAGTTATCGGGCGGGCGGCGCAGAAGAGACCCAGTACTTC.

This sequence joins TRBV7-9 and TRBJ2-7; D perhaps matches TRBD2 (6 bases). V lost 6 bases and J 4 bases, leaving 16 bases between the germline ends. Germline V CDR1 and CDR2: SEHNR, FQNEAQ (reference sequence). The CDR3 contains 14 residues. The CDR3 DNA reads TGTGCCAGCAGTCCCACGGGAGCTCGATACGAGCAGTACTTC. This gives the protein CASSPTGARYEQYF.

The rearrangement joins TRBV7-3 to TRBJ2-1; either TRBD1 or TRBD2 may fit D (5 bases each). The germline gives CDR1 SGHTA, CDR2 FQGTGA. This CDR3 contains 13 residues. The germline V and J ends were trimmed by 6 bases and 5 bases, with 11 bases remaining between them. The CDR3, as DNA: TGTGCCAGCAGAGGGTTGGGGGACAATGAGCAGTTCTTC. Its translation: CASRGLGDNEQFF.

The V call is TRBV19, the J call TRBJ2-7; the match to TRBD1 covers 9 bases. CDR3 length equals 14 residues. CDR1 and CDR2 from the germline V gene are LNHDA and SQIVND (reference sequence). The ends lost 3 bases at V and 6 bases at J; junction bases unmatched: 6. CDR3 sequence (DNA): TGTGCCAGTAGTATCGGGACAGGGCAATTCGAGCAGTACTTC. As protein: CASSIGTGQFEQYF.

The chain employs TRBV27 and TRBJ2-5, with 8 nucleotides matching TRBD1. The V and J ends lost 4 bases and 5 bases, in that order; junction bases with no gene match: 12. This CDR3 spans 16 amino acids. Germline lookup yields CDR1 MNHEY and CDR2 SMNVEV (reference sequence). The CDR3 sequence is CASSSRGQGMMETQYF. The CDR3 coding sequence is TGTGCCAGCAGTTCCCGAGGACAGGGAATGATGGAGACCCAGTACTTC.

The chain uses TRBV29-1 and TRBJ1-3, with D perhaps TRBD1 (6 bases). Germline CDR1 is SQVTM and CDR2 is ANQGSEA. The length of the CDR3 is 14 residues. Trimming removed 4 bases at V and 4 bases at J, with 14 bases between. The CDR3 sequence: CSVGQEPAGNTIYF. CDR3 coding DNA: TGCAGCGTTGGACAGGAACCGGCAGGAAACACCATATATTTT.

J is TRBJ2-7 and V is TRBV5-5, with D perhaps TRBD2 (6 bases). Germline CDR1 reads SGHKS; CDR2 reads YYEKEE (reference sequence). V was trimmed by 3 bases and J by 2 bases, leaving 18 bases between them. This CDR3 region has 16 residues. CDR3 nucleotides: TGTGCCAGCAGCTCAGTAGCGGTTATCTTCGCCTACGAGCAGTACTTC. Protein: CASSSVAVIFAYEQYF. The variable domain in full, with the rest retrieved from reference TRBV5-5 and TRBJ2-7, is DAGVTQSPTHLIKTRGQQVTLRCSPISGHKSVSWYQQVLGQGPQFIFQYYEKEERGRGNFPDRFSARQFPNYSSELNVNALLLGDSALYLCASSSVAVIFAYEQYFGPGTRLTVT.

The J gene is TRBJ2-3, the V gene TRBV9, with TRBD2 matching over 9 bases. With V trimmed by 0 bases and J by 0 bases, 5 bases remained unmatched. Germline-derived CDR1 and CDR2 are SGDLS and YYNGEE. CDR3 length equals 17 residues. The CDR3 DNA reads TGTGCCAGCAGCGTAGCTAGAGCGGGAGGTAGCACAGATACGCAGTATTTT. Its translation: CASSVARAGGSTDTQYF. The complete variable domain, with remaining parts taken from reference TRBV9 and TRBJ2-3, reads DSGVTQTPKHLITATGQRVTLRCSPRSGDLSVYWYQQSLDQGLQFLIQYYNGEERAKGNILERFSAQQFPDLHSELNLSSLELGDSALYFCASSVARAGGSTDTQYFGPGTRLTVL.

The J gene is TRBJ2-2, the V gene TRBV11-2; 7 nucleotides agree with TRBD2. The V gene's germline CDR1 is SGHAT and CDR2 FQNNGV. The CDR3 covers 16 residues. Losses at the gene ends were 5 bases for V and 1 base for J; bases not matched to a gene: 7. The CDR3 DNA reads as TGTGCCAGCAGCCCCAGGGAGGGCCAGAACACCGGGGAGCTGTTTTTT. Translation: CASSPREGQNTGELFF.

The J gene is TRBJ2-7, the V gene TRBV6-1; TRBD1 aligns across 8 bases. J gave up 5 bases and V 7 bases, and 13 bases lay outside the gene matches. This CDR3 comprises 15 residues. In germline, CDR1 is MNHNS, CDR2 SASEGT. This CDR3 is CASTRTIGQGDEQYF. CDR3 in DNA: TGTGCCAGCACGCGAACCATAGGACAGGGTGACGAGCAGTACTTC.

This clone appeared once. V and J are TRBV6-1 and TRBJ2-3, with 9 bases that match TRBD2. Germline trimming cut 3 bases from V and 3 bases from J; bases unmatched to any gene: 13. The CDR3 sequence is 18 residues long. The germline gives CDR1 MNHNS, CDR2 SASEGT. The CDR3 sequence is CASSDLPIRGRETDTQYF. The CDR3 DNA is TGTGCCAGCAGTGACCTCCCCATTCGCGGGAGGGAGACAGATACGCAGTATTTT.